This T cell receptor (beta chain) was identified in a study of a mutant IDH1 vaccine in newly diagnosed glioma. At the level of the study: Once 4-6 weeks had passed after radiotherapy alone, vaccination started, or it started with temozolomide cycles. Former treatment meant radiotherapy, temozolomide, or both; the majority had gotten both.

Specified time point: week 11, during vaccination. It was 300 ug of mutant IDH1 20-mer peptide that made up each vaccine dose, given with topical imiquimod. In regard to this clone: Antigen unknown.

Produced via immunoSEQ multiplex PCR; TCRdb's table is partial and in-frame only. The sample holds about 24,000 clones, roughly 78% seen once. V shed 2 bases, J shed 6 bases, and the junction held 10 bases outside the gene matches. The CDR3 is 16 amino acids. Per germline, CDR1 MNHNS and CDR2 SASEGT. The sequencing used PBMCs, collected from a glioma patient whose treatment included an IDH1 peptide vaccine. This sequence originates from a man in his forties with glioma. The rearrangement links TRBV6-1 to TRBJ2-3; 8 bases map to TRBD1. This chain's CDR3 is CASSETGQGAGDTQYF. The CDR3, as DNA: TGTGCCAGCAGTGAAACAGGCCAGGGGGCGGGTGATACGCAGTATTTT.